These T cell receptor beta chains were read from a single sample in a study of human T cells and chemical hapten exposure. MiXCR, applied by TCRdb to the 5' RACE reads, yields one record per CDR3 protein. The sample lists about 80,000 distinct CDR3 sequences, less than 20% seen once, with over 6.5% in the top ten. Every receptor here comes from a female donor in good health. Both conserved end residues are trimmed from each CDR3. D genes are given only for firm matches.

>.|TRBV6-2/TRBV6-3|TRBJ1-5
ASSSGRGLSNNQPQH
>.|TRBV5-1|TRBJ1-2
ASSLAGEDYGYT
>.|TRBV29-1|TRBJ2-5
SSGGTANLETQY
>.|TRBV7-8|TRBJ1-2
ASSLVRGAQGYT
>.|TRBV7-2|TRBJ2-3
ASSLAKTGTDTQY
>TRBD1|TRBV20-1|TRBJ1-1
SARDSAGTGEAF
>.|TRBV28|TRBJ2-7
ASSFAQTYEQY
>.|TRBV6-5|TRBJ1-6
ASRPRSSYNSPLH
>TRBD2|TRBV3-1|TRBJ2-7
ASSHQSTSGSYEQY
>.|TRBV29-1|TRBJ1-1
SVDKGQSYGTEAF
>.|TRBV6-5|TRBJ1-2
ASSLLGGGGYT
>TRBD1|TRBV5-1|TRBJ2-5
ASSFGQGAIREETQY
>.|TRBV20-1|TRBJ1-1
SGFRPNTEAF
>TRBD2|TRBV5-1|TRBJ2-3
ASSSGLGGDTQY
>.|TRBV24-1|TRBJ2-1
ATSDPGGTGIRWQF
>.|TRBV7-9|TRBJ1-1
ASSRENTEAF
>.|TRBV6-6|TRBJ1-2
ASRVDLNGYT
>.|TRBV20-1|TRBJ1-5
SASSGHSNQPQH
>TRBD2|TRBV20-1|TRBJ2-5
SARKWREIKWETQY
>TRBD1|TRBV11-2|TRBJ1-2
ASSPFQGGHGGYT
>TRBD1|TRBV4-1|TRBJ1-3
ASSPLGQGGKNTIY
>.|TRBV3-1|TRBJ1-1
ASSQDAGTTEAF
>TRBD2|TRBV6-5|TRBJ2-7
ASSVLAGYSYEQY
>TRBD1|TRBV3-1|TRBJ1-1
ASSRGQGAHTEAF
>.|TRBV6-2/TRBV6-3|TRBJ1-1
ASSASTGMNTEAF
>.|TRBV11-2|TRBJ2-3
ASSFKVADTQY
>.|TRBV6-5|TRBJ2-1
ASSQHQGTGTLNEQF
>TRBD1|TRBV5-1|TRBJ2-7
ASSVSGTALEQY
>.|TRBV4-2|TRBJ2-2
ASSPPGRDTGELF
>.|TRBV7-9|TRBJ1-1
ASSLEFGTEAF
>.|TRBV21-1|TRBJ1-5
ASSKLEWLGNQPQH
>TRBD2|TRBV27|TRBJ2-7
ASSTGTSSYEQY
>.|TRBV4-3|TRBJ2-1
ASSQVPGLGEQF
>.|TRBV11-2|TRBJ2-1
ASSLILGVEQF
>TRBD2|TRBV11-2|TRBJ2-1
ASRERLAGIYNEQF
>TRBD2|TRBV28|TRBJ2-3
ASSSRLAGDLDTQY
>TRBD2|TRBV10-1|TRBJ2-3
ASNLTSGFSTDTQY
>TRBD1|TRBV29-1|TRBJ1-1
SVYRGPTEAF
>TRBD1|TRBV28|TRBJ2-7
ASSWGQGPNEQY
>.|TRBV4-2|TRBJ2-1
ASSQELEVEQF
>.|TRBV3-1|TRBJ2-7
ASSQDWDYEQY
>.|TRBV7-6|TRBJ2-6
ASSPTIRGANVLT
>.|TRBV4-2|TRBJ2-5
ASSQGEAPETQY
>.|TRBV19|TRBJ2-7
ASSQEGGWTYEQY
>TRBD1|TRBV7-2|TRBJ1-1
ASSQGPGTGRDMNTEAF
>.|TRBV6-2/TRBV6-3|TRBJ1-2
ASSYGGRNYGYT
>.|TRBV4-3|TRBJ2-3
ASSQDDGGPTDTQY